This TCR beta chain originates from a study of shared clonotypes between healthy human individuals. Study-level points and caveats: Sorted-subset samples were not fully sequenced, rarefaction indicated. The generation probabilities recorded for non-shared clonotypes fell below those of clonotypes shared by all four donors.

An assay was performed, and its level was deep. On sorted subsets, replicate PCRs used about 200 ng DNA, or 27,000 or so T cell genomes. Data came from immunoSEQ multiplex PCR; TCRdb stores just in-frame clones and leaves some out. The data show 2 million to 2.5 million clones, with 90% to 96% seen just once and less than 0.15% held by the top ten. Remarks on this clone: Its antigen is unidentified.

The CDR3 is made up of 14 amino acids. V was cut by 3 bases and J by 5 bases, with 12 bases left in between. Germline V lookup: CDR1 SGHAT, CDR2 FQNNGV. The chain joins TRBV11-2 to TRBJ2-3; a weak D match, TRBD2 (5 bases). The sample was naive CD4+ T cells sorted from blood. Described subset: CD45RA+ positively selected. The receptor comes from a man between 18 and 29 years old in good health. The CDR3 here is CASSFRGPGDTQYF. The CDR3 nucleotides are TGTGCCAGCAGCTTTAGAGGGCCGGGAGATACGCAGTATTTT.